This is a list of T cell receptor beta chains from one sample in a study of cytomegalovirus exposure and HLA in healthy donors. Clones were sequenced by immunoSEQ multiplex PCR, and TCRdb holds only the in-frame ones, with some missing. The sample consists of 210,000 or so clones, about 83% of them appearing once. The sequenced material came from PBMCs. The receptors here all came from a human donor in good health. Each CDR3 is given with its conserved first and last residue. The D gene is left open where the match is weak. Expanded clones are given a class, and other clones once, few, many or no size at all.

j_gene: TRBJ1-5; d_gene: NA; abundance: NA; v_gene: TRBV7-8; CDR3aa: CASSLQGSNQPQHF; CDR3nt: TGTGCCAGCAGCTTACAGGGAAGCAATCAGCCCCAGCATTTT
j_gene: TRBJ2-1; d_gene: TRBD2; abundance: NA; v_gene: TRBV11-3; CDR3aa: CASSPTSGRRNEQFF; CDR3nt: TGTGCCAGCAGCCCTACTAGCGGGAGGAGGAATGAGCAGTTCTTC
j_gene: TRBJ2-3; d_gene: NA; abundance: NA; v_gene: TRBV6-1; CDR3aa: CASSEGARGTQYF; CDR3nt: TGTGCCAGCAGTGAAGGGGCCCGGGGTACGCAGTATTTT
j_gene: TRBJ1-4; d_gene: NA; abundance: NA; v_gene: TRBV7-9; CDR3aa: CASSIGADEKLFF; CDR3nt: TGTGCCAGCAGCATTGGGGCGGATGAAAAACTGTTTTTT
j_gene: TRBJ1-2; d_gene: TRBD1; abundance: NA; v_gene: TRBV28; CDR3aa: CASFPGDRVMGYTF; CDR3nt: TGTGCCAGCTTCCCGGGAGACAGGGTAATGGGCTACACCTTC
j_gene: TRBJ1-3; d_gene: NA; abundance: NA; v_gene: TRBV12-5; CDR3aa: CASGLVVTGVLPQGVNTIYF; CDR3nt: TGTGCTAGTGGTTTGGTAGTAACCGGTGTCCTTCCCCAGGGCGTAAACACCATATATTTT
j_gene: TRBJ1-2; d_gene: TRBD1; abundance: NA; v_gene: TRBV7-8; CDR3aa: CASSLGQGASYGYTF; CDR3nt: TGTGCCAGCAGCTTAGGACAGGGGGCGAGCTATGGCTACACCTTC
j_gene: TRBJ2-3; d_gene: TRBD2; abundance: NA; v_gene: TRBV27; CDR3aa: CASSQSGRVSTDTQYF; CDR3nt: TGTGCCAGCAGCCAAAGCGGGAGGGTTAGCACAGATACGCAGTATTTT
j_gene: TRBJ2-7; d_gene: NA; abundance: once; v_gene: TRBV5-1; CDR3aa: CASSSGGLAYEQYF; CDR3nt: TGCGCCAGCAGCTCGGGGGGCCTCGCCTACGAGCAGTACTTC
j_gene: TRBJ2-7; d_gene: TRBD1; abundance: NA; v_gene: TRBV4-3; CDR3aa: CASSLGQGRSYEQYF; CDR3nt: TGCGCCAGCAGCCTTGGACAGGGGAGGTCCTACGAGCAGTACTTC
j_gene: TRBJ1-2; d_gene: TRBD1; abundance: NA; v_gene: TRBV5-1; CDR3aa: CASSGGGQGAANYGYTF; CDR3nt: TGCGCCAGCAGCGGGGGTGGACAGGGGGCCGCTAACTATGGCTACACCTTC
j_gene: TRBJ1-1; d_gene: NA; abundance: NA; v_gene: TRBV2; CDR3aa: CASTLLVLNTEAFF; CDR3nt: TGTGCCAGCACCCTCCTTGTTTTGAACACTGAAGCTTTCTTT
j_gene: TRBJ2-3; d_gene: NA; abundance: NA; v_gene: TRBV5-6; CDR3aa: CASSLDRAEGFRTDTQYF; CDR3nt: TGTGCCAGCAGCTTGGATCGAGCGGAGGGGTTTCGCACAGATACGCAGTATTTT
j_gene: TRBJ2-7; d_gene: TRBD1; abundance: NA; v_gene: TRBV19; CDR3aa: CARNGQGTSSYEQYF; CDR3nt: TGTGCCAGAAACGGACAGGGAACATCCTCCTACGAGCAGTACTTC
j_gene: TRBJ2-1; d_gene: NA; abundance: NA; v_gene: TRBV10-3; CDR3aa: CAISEEQNAGEQFF; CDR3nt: TGTGCCATCAGTGAGGAGCAGAACGCAGGAGAGCAGTTCTTC
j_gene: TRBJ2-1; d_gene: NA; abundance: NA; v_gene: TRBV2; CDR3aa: CASSRRSPLVAASYNEQFF; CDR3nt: TGTGCCAGCAGTCGGAGGTCTCCATTGGTAGCGGCCTCCTACAATGAGCAGTTCTTC
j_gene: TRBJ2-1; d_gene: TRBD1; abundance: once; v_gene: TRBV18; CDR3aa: CASSPAGQGISYNEQFF; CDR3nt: TGTGCCAGCTCACCGGCGGGACAGGGTATATCCTACAATGAGCAGTTCTTC
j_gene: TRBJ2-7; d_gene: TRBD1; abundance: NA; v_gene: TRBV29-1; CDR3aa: CSVEVGDTGGYEQYF; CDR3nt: TGCAGCGTTGAAGTAGGCGACACAGGGGGGTACGAGCAGTACTTC
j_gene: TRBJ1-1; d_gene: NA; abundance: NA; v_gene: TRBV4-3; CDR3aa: CASSQGSGGAVTRTEAFF; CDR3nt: TGCGCCAGCAGCCAGGGTTCCGGGGGGGCGGTCACGCGGACTGAAGCTTTCTTT
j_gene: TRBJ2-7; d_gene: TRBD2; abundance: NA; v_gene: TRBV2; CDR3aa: CASRKQQLAGEAYEQYF; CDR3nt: TGTGCCAGCAGGAAACAACAACTAGCGGGAGAGGCTTACGAGCAGTACTTC
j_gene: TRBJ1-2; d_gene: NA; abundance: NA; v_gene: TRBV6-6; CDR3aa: CASSLSNGYTF; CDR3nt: TGTGCCAGCAGTCTCTCTAATGGCTACACCTTC
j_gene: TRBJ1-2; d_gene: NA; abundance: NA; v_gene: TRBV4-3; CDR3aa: CASSQGRTSDNYGYTF; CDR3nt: TGCGCCAGCAGCCAAGGAAGGACATCTGACAACTATGGCTACACCTTC
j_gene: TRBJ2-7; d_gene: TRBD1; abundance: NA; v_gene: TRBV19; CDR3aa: CASSPGQGFYEQYF; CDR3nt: TGTGCCAGTAGCCCGGGACAGGGGTTCTACGAGCAGTACTTC
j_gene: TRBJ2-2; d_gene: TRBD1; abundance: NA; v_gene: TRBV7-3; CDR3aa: CASSFKSQWDRSTGELFF; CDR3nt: TGTGCCAGCAGCTTCAAGAGCCAATGGGACAGGAGTACTGGGGAGCTGTTTTTT
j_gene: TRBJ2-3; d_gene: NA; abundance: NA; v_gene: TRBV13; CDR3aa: CASSPSTDTQYF; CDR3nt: TGTGCCAGCAGTCCAAGCACAGATACGCAGTATTTT
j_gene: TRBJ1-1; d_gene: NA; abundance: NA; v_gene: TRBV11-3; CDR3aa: CASSHGGNTEAFF; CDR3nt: TGTGCCAGCAGCCACGGGGGGAACACTGAAGCTTTCTTT
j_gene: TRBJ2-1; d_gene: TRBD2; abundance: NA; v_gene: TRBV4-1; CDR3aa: CASSQDLGGSSYNEQFF; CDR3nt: TGCGCCAGCAGCCAGGACCTGGGCGGGAGCTCCTACAATGAGCAGTTCTTC
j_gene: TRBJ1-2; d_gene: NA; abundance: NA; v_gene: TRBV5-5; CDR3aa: CASSLGVYGYTF; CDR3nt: TGTGCCAGCAGCCTAGGGGTGTATGGCTACACCTTC
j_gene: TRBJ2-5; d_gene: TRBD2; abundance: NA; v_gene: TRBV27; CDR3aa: CASSKQLAGVETQYF; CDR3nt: TGTGCCAGCAGTAAACAACTAGCGGGAGTGGAGACCCAGTACTTC
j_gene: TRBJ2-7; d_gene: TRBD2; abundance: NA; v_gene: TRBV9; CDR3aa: CASSPKAGAGPYEQYF; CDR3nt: TGTGCCAGCAGCCCCAAAGCGGGGGCGGGACCCTACGAGCAGTACTTC
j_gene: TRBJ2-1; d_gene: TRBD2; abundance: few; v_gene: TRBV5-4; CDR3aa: CASSRSSGRVNNEQFF; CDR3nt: TGTGCCAGCAGCCGCTCTAGCGGGAGGGTAAACAATGAGCAGTTCTTC
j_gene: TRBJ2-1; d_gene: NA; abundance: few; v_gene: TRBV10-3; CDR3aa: CASKYSDLYNEQFF; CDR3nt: TGTGCCTCGAAATACTCGGACTTGTACAATGAGCAGTTCTTC
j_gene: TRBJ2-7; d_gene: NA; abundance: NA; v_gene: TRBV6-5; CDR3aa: CASSYLPDPGPLEQYF; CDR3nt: TGTGCCAGCAGTTACTTGCCAGACCCAGGTCCCCTCGAGCAGTACTTC
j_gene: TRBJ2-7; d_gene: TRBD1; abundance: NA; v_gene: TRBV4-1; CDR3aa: CASSQFRGQEPFYEQYF; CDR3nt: TGCGCCAGCAGCCAATTTCGGGGACAGGAACCTTTCTACGAGCAGTACTTC
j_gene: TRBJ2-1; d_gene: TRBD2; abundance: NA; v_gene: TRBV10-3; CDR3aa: CAISERAGVYNEQFF; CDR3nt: TGTGCCATCAGTGAACGAGCGGGAGTCTACAATGAGCAGTTCTTC
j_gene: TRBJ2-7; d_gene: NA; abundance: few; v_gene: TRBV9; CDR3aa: CASSELGTAGYEQYF; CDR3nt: TGTGCCAGCAGTGAGCTGGGTACGGCGGGCTACGAGCAGTACTTC
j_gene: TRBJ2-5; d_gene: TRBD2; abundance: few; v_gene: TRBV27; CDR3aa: CASSLSLAGEETQYF; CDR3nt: TGTGCCAGCAGTTTATCCTTAGCGGGAGAAGAGACCCAGTACTTC
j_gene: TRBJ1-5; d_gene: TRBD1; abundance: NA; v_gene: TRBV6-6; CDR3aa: CASSTGGQPQHF; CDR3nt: TGTGCCAGCAGTACAGGGGGTCAGCCCCAGCATTTT
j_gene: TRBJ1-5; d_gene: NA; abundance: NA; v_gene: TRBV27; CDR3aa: CASRRGGGNQPQHF; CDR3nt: TGTGCCAGCAGAAGGGGGGGCGGCAATCAGCCCCAGCATTTT
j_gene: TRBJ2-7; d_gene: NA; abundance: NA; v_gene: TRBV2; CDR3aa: CASGRDSYEQYF; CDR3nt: TGTGCCAGCGGCCGGGACTCCTACGAGCAGTACTTC
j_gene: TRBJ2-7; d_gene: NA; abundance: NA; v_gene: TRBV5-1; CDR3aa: CASSARADSYEQYF; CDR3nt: TGCGCCAGCAGCGCGAGGGCCGACTCCTACGAGCAGTACTTC
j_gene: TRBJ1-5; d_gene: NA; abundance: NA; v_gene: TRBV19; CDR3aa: CASSTLIQGYQPQHF; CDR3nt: TGTGCCAGTAGTACCCTCATACAGGGATACCAGCCCCAGCATTTT
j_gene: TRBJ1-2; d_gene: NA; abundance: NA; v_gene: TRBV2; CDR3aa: CASSVWPGNYGYTF; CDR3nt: TGTGCCAGCAGTGTATGGCCAGGGAACTATGGCTACACCTTC
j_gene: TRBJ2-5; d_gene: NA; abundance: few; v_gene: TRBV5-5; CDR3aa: CASSLGAGQQETQYF; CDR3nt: TGTGCCAGCAGCTTGGGGGCGGGACAGCAAGAGACCCAGTACTTC
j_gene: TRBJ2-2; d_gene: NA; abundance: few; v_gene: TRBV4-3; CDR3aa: CASSQECGSGELFF; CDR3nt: TGCGCCAGCAGCCAAGAGTGCGGGTCCGGGGAGCTGTTTTTT
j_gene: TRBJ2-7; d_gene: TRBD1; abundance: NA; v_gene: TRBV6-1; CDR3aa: CASITGTGGLEQYF; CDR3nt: TGTGCCAGCATTACCGGGACAGGGGGCCTCGAGCAGTACTTC
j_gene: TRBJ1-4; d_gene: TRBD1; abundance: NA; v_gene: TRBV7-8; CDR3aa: CASSTLSQGAREKLFF; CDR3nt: TGTGCCAGCAGCACCTTATCACAGGGGGCTCGTGAAAAACTGTTTTTT
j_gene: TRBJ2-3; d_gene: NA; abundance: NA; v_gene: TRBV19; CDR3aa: CASRQGFAQYF; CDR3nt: TGTGCCAGTAGGCAGGGGTTCGCGCAGTATTTT
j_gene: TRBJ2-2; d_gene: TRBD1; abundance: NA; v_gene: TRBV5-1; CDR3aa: CASSHTTGPTNTGELFF; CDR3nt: TGCGCCAGCAGCCATACGACAGGGCCCACGAACACCGGGGAGCTGTTTTTT
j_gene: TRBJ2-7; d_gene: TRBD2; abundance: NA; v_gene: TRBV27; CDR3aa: CASSFSGRSYEQYF; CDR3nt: TGTGCCAGCAGTTTTAGCGGGCGCTCCTACGAGCAGTACTTC
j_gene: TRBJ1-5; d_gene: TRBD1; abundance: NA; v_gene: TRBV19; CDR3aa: CASSTQGLQPQHF; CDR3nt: TGTGCCAGTAGTACACAGGGGTTACAGCCCCAGCATTTT
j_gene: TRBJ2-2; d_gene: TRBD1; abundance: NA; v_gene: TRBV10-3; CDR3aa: CAISGTGTGTELNTGELFF; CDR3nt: TGTGCCATCAGTGGAACCGGGACAGGGACCGAATTGAACACCGGGGAGCTGTTTTTT
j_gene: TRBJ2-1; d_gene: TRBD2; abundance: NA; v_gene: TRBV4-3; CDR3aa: CASSQGTSGYNEQFF; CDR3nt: TGCGCCAGCAGCCAAGGGACTAGCGGGTACAATGAGCAGTTCTTC
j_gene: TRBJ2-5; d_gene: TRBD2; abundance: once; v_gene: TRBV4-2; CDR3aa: CASRVGSGRSQQETQYF; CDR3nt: TGTGCCAGCAGAGTAGGTAGCGGGAGGAGCCAACAAGAGACCCAGTACTTC